This TCR beta chain was sequenced in a study of PD-1 blockade in mismatch repair-deficient tumors. Study-wide background: Patients had eleven to twelve mismatch repair-deficient cancer types, all previously treated and progressing.

Assay used: immunoSEQ multiplex PCR; TCRdb lists only in-frame clones, some missing. The profile shows approximately 100,000 clones, under 90% of them singletons. TCR sequencing covered a few patients who responded to pembrolizumab. CDR3 length equals 17 residues. Germline V gene data show CDR1 as SGDLS and CDR2 as YYNGEE. The ends lost 0 bases at V and 0 bases at J; junction bases unmatched: 2. V and J are TRBV9 and TRBJ2-2, with TRBD2 matching 10 bases. This receptor was obtained from an adult with mismatch repair-deficient cancer. The specimen comprised peripheral blood, sampled 36 weeks after starting pembrolizumab. CDR3 coding DNA: TGTGCCAGCAGCGTAGAAAGCGGGAGGGCGAACACCGGGGAGCTGTTTTTT. Its protein is CASSVESGRANTGELFF.